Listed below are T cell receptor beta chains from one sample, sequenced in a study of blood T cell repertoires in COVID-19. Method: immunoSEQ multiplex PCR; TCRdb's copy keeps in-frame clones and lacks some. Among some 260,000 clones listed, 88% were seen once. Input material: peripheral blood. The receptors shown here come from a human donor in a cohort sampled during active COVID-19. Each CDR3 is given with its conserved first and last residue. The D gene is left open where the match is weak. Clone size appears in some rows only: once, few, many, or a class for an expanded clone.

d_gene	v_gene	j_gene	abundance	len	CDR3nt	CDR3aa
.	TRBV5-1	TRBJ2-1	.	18	TGCGCCAGCAGCTCGGGAGGCTACAGGGAAAGCTCCTACAATGAGCAGTTCTTC	CASSSGGYRESSYNEQFF
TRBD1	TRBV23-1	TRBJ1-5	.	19	TGCGCCAGCAGTCAATCGAAGGGACAGCCTCGGTGTAGCAATCAGCCCCAGCATTTT	CASSQSKGQPRCSNQPQHF
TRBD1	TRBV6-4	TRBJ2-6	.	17	TGTGCCAGCAGCGCCGGGACAGGCCACTCTGGGGCCAACGTCCTGACTTTC	CASSAGTGHSGANVLTF
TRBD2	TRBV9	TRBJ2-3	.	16	TGTGCCAGCAGCGTCGGACTAGCGGGAGTCCCCGATACGCAGTATTTT	CASSVGLAGVPDTQYF
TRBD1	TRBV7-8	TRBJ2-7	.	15	TGTGCCAGCAGCTATCGGACAGGCGAAAACGTCGAGCAGTACTTC	CASSYRTGENVEQYF
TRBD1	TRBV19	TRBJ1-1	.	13	TGTGCCAGCCGACAGGGCCGAGGCACTGAAGCTTTCTTT	CASRQGRGTEAFF
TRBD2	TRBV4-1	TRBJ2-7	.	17	TGCGCCAGCAGCCACCCTCCAAGCGGGGGGGTCTCCTACGAGCAGTACTTC	CASSHPPSGGVSYEQYF
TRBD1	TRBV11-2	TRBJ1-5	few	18	TGTGCCAGCAGCTTAACTTGGGACAGGGAGGAGGGCAATCAGCCCCAGCATTTT	CASSLTWDREEGNQPQHF
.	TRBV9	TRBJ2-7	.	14	TGTGCCAGCAGCGTAGGGACGGGGAACAGTGAGCAGTACTTC	CASSVGTGNSEQYF
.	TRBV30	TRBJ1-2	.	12	TGTGCCTGGAGTCCCACAAACTATGGCTACACCTTC	CAWSPTNYGYTF
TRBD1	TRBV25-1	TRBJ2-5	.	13	TGTGCCAGCAGTCGGCGGACAGGAGAGACCCAGTACTTC	CASSRRTGETQYF
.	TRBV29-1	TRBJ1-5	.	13	TGCAGCGTTGTTGTCGGGGGGGATCAGCCCCAGCATTTT	CSVVVGGDQPQHF
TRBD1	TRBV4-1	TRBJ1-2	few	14	TGCGCCAGCAGCCCTCCCGGGACAGCGTATGGCTACACCTTC	CASSPPGTAYGYTF
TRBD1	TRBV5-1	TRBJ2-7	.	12	TGCGCCAGCAGCTTGGCACAGGGGGCCGCGTACTTC	CASSLAQGAAYF
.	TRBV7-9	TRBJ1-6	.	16	TGTGCCAGCAGCCCGGGGTGGGGATCCTATAATTCACCCCTCCACTTT	CASSPGWGSYNSPLHF
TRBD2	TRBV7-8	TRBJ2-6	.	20	TGTGCCAGCAGCCACACTAGCGGGAGAACCTCACCCTCTGGGGCCAACGTCCTGACTTTC	CASSHTSGRTSPSGANVLTF
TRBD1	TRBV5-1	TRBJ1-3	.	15	TGCGCCAGCAGATCCGGACAGGGATCGGGAAACACCATATATTTT	CASRSGQGSGNTIYF
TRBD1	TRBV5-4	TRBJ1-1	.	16	TGTGCCAGCAGCTCGGGAGGGACAGTTTTGAACACTGAAGCTTTCTTT	CASSSGGTVLNTEAFF
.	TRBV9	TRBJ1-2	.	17	TGTGCCAGCAGCCTCCATGAACAGGCCAGCTCTAACTATGGCTACACCTTC	CASSLHEQASSNYGYTF
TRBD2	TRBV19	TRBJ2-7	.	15	TGTGCCAGTAGCCAAAGTTGGACTAGCGCCTACGAGCAGTACTTC	CASSQSWTSAYEQYF
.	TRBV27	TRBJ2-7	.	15	TGTGCCAGCAGTTTAAATCCCTTCAGCTCCTACGAGCAGTACTTC	CASSLNPFSSYEQYF
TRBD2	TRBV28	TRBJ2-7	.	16	TGTGCCAGCAGACCTTGGACTAGCGGGAGTCCCTACGAGCAGTACTTC	CASRPWTSGSPYEQYF
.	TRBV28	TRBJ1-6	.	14	TGTGCCAGCAGTGCTCCGGAGGCTAATTCACCCCTCCACTTT	CASSAPEANSPLHF
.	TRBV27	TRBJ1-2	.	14	TGTGCCAGCAGTATCTCGGGGTCGAACCATGGCTACACCTTC	CASSISGSNHGYTF
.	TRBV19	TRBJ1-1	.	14	TGTGCCAGTAGTATTGAGGGCTTCGACACTGAAGCTTTCTTT	CASSIEGFDTEAFF
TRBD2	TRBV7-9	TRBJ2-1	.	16	TGTGCCAGCAGCTTATTAGCGGGGGGGCTCTACAATGAGCAGTTCTTC	CASSLLAGGLYNEQFF
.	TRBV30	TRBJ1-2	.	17	TGTGCCTGGAGTCTCAATACCCGGGACGGACTAGGCTATGGCTACACCTTC	CAWSLNTRDGLGYGYTF
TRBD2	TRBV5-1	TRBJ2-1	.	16	TGCGCCAGCAGCAAAATAGCGGGATCGAGGGTCGATGAGCAGTTCTTC	CASSKIAGSRVDEQFF
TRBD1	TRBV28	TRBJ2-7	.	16	TGTGCCAGCAGTCCGGACAGGGGGATTGGGTCTTACGAGCAGTACTTC	CASSPDRGIGSYEQYF
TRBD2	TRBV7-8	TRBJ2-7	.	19	TGTGCCAGCAGCTTAGGGCTAGCGGGGGGTTTAGTGAGCTCCTACGAGCAGTACTTC	CASSLGLAGGLVSSYEQYF
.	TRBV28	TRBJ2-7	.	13	TGTGCCAGCAGTGAAACTGGCTCCTACGAGCAGTACTTC	CASSETGSYEQYF
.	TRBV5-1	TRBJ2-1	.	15	TGCGCCAGCAGCTTGGTAGGGGGGGCCTACAATGAGCAGTTCTTC	CASSLVGGAYNEQFF
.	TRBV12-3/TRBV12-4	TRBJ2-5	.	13	TGTGCCAGCAGCCCCGAGGCCCTCGAGACCCAGTACTTC	CASSPEALETQYF
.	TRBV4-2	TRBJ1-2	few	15	TGTGCCAGCAGCCCCCACAGGGTACAAAACTATGGCTACACCTTC	CASSPHRVQNYGYTF
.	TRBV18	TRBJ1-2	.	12	TGTGCCAGCTCACCGTCGGGGGAAGGCTACACCTTC	CASSPSGEGYTF
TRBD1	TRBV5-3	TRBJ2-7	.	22	TGTGCCAGAAGCTTGGACGGGACAGGGGCGACTCCCGAGGCTGGAAGGCTGGGGGAGCAGTACTTC	CARSLDGTGATPEAGRLGEQYF
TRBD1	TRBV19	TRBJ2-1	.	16	TGTGCCAGTAGTATTAGAGCGGGACAGGGGGACAATGAGCAGTTCTTC	CASSIRAGQGDNEQFF
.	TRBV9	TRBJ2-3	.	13	TGTGCCAGCAGCGTAGATACTGTAGATACGCAGTATTTT	CASSVDTVDTQYF
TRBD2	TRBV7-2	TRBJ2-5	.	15	TGTGCCAGCAGGGCTAGCGGGGGGCGCCAAGGGACCCAGTACTTC	CASRASGGRQGTQYF
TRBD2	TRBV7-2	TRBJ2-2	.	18	TGTGCCAGCAGCTCTCGGACTAGCGGGGGCCAGAACACCGGGGAGCTGTTTTTT	CASSSRTSGGQNTGELFF
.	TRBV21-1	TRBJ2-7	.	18	TGTGCCAGCAGCAAAGGGGGCAGACTAGCGGGAGGGCCCCACGAGCAGTACTTC	CASSKGGRLAGGPHEQYF
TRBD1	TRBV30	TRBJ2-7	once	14	TGTGCCTGGAGCCTACTCGACAGGGGCCGCGAGCAGTACTTC	CAWSLLDRGREQYF
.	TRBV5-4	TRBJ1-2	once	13	TGTGCCAGCAGCTCGGGGGGACCTTGGGGCTACACCTTC	CASSSGGPWGYTF
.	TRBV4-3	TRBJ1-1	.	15	TGCGCCAGCAGCCAATACACAGGAATCGGGACTGAAGCTTTCTTT	CASSQYTGIGTEAFF
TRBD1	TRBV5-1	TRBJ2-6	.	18	TGCGCCAGCACCCCTTGGACAGGGGGTAGCTCTGGGGCCAACGTCCTGACTTTC	CASTPWTGGSSGANVLTF
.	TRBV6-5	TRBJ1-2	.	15	TGTGCCAGCAGTTACAGTACAGGGACTAACTATGGCTACACCTTC	CASSYSTGTNYGYTF
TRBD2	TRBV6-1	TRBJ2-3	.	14	TGTGCCAGCAGTGACGGGGGGGTCACAGATACGCAGTATTTT	CASSDGGVTDTQYF